This TCR beta chain originates from a study of radiotherapy plus CTLA-4 blockade in lung cancer. The protocol was immunoSEQ multiplex PCR, while the TCRdb copy is restricted to in-frame clones and leaves out a portion. Here the sample spans approximately 45,000 clones, 50% to 70% being singletons. The CDR3 has 14 amino acids. The J segment lost 4 bases and the V segment lost 0 bases, leaving 0 bases of the junction unmatched. Germline assignment: CDR1 SGHRS and CDR2 YFSETQ. This clone has just one count. The chain uses TRBV5-1 and TRBJ2-5; TRBD2 matches 10 bases. The receptor comes from a human donor with non-small cell lung cancer who had a partial response to radiotherapy plus ipilimumab. The specimen comprised peripheral blood, sampled from a patient treated with radiotherapy plus ipilimumab. CDR3 DNA: TGCGCCAGCAGCTTGGAGCGGGAGGGAGAGACCCAGTACTTC. It yields the protein CASSLEREGETQYF.